Below are 31 T cell receptor beta chains sequenced from a single sample in a study of human T cells and chemical hapten exposure. For the library, individual cDNA molecules each received unique molecular identifiers. TCRdb itself ran the reads through MiXCR, one entry per CDR3 protein. The table has more than 100,000 distinct CDR3 sequences, over 7.5% seen once. The template was total RNA from unfractionated whole blood. Specimen: whole blood. The origin of the receptors is a human donor in good health. Some clones in this sample may be carry-over from other donors' samples.

In this sample, this clonotype turned up a few times. This sequence joins TRBV7-2 and TRBJ2-5; TRBD2 matches at 10 bases. Germline V CDR1 and CDR2: SGHTA, FQGNSA. The CDR3 is 15 residues long. J was trimmed by 5 bases and V by 5 bases; bases with no gene match: 8. CDR3 in amino acids: CASSRSSGSLETQYF. The CDR3 DNA sequence: TGTGCCAGCAGCCGCTCTAGCGGGAGTTTGGAGACCCAGTACTTC.

V is TRBV12-3 or TRBV12-4 and J is TRBJ1-2; D remains ambiguous. Trimming took off 7 bases at V and 3 bases at J, with 18 bases between the two ends. The CDR3 contains 15 residues. CDR3 coding DNA: TGTGCCAGCACCCCATACCTCATTGGGGACTATGGCTACACCTTC. Its translation is CASTPYLIGDYGYTF.

This clonotype has at least ten counts. The chain carries TRBV19 and TRBJ2-7, with 11 bases matching TRBD2. The CDR3 sequence is 15 residues long. V trimming: 6 bases; J trimming: 3 bases; junction bases outside the gene matches: 7. Germline V gene sequence: CDR1 LNHDA, CDR2 SQIVND (reference sequence). The CDR3 here is CASSPTSGSFYEQYF. DNA for the CDR3: TGTGCCAGTAGCCCTACTAGCGGGAGTTTCTACGAGCAGTACTTC.

This clonotype was recorded many times. V usage is TRBV5-1 and J usage is TRBJ1-2, with a weak D call TRBD1 (6 bases). Trimming removed 0 bases at V and 4 bases at J, with 16 bases between. The CDR3 is 16 residues long. Germline V gene data show CDR1 as SGHRS and CDR2 as YFSETQ. The CDR3 sequence is CASSLGARGGGYGYTF. The CDR3, as DNA: TGCGCCAGCAGCTTGGGGGCCAGGGGCGGCGGCTATGGCTACACCTTC.

This clonotype came up many times. The chain is built from TRBV20-1 and TRBJ1-4, with TRBD1 matching 12 bases. CDR3 length equals 16 residues. Germline values: CDR1 DFQATT, CDR2 SNEGSKA (reference sequence). V gave up 2 bases and J gave up 7 bases; unmatched junction bases: 8. This chain's CDR3 is CSARTRDRGRGEKLFF. CDR3 DNA sequence: TGCAGTGCTAGAACCCGGGACAGGGGGCGGGGTGAAAAACTGTTTTTT.

The table lists this clonotype with many counts. V and J are TRBV27 and TRBJ1-1, with TRBD1 as a possible D gene (5 bases). The CDR3 is 14 amino acids. Trimming cost V 5 bases and J 6 bases, with 16 bases left between them. Germline CDR1 is MNHEY and CDR2 is SMNVEV (reference sequence). CDR3 in amino acids: CASSTQDSPSEAFF. The CDR3 nucleotides read TGTGCCAGCAGTACACAAGACAGTCCCTCTGAAGCTTTCTTT.

This clonotype was seen at least ten times. The V gene is TRBV11-2, the J gene TRBJ1-5; the match to TRBD1 covers 7 bases. This CDR3 comprises 15 residues. V was pared by 0 bases and J by 6 bases, with 5 bases of the junction left unmatched. CDR1 SGHAT and CDR2 FQNNGV come from the germline V gene. The CDR3 DNA sequence: TGTGCCAGCAGCTTAGAGGCAGGGGGTAGTCAGCCCCAGCATTTT. Translating it yields CASSLEAGGSQPQHF.

This clonotype was found many times. The V and J genes are TRBV18 and TRBJ1-5; D gene unclear. The germline V and J ends were trimmed by 2 bases and 1 base, with 3 bases remaining between them. This CDR3 is 13 amino acids long. Per germline, CDR1 KGHSH and CDR2 LQKENI. The CDR3 loop reads CASSPGSNQPQHF. The CDR3 DNA sequence: TGTGCCAGCTCACCAGGAAGCAATCAGCCCCAGCATTTT.

This clonotype was counted only a few times. V usage is TRBV5-4 and J usage is TRBJ1-2; D is undetermined. V lost 0 bases to trimming and J lost 2 bases, with 8 bases between them. From germline, CDR1 is SGHNT and CDR2 YYREEE (reference sequence). The CDR3 sequence is 14 residues long. In DNA form, the CDR3 reads TGTGCCAGCAGCTTGGACAGACTAAACTATGGCTACACCTTC. It is translated as CASSLDRLNYGYTF.

The chain carries TRBV11-2 and TRBJ2-3, with D perhaps TRBD1 (6 bases). CDR3 length equals 17 residues. Germline V gives CDR1 SGHAT, CDR2 FQNNGV. V lost 5 bases and J lost 0, with 18 bases in between. This CDR3 is CASSTSRSTGSTDTQYF. CDR3 nucleotide sequence: TGTGCCAGCAGCACATCTCGCTCTACAGGGAGCACAGATACGCAGTATTTT. The full variable domain, in which reference TRBV11-2 and TRBJ2-3 provide the parts outside the CDR3, is EAGVAQSPRYKIIEKRQSVAFWCNPISGHATLYWYQQILGQGPKLLIQFQNNGVVDDSQLPKDRFSAERLKGVDSTLKIQPAKLEDSAVYLCASSTSRSTGSTDTQYFGPGTRLTVL.

V gene TRBV12-3 or TRBV12-4 combines with J gene TRBJ2-3; 10 nucleotides match TRBD2. J was trimmed by 2 bases and V by 5 bases; bases with no gene match: 10. CDR3 length equals 17 residues. This CDR3 reads CASSGIAGGHLTDTQYF. The CDR3 coding sequence is TGTGCCAGCAGTGGTATAGCGGGGGGCCACCTCACAGATACGCAGTATTTT.

The rearrangement links TRBV29-1 to TRBJ2-5; TRBD1 matches at 8 bases. The CDR3 covers 14 residues. Germline CDR1 is SQVTM and CDR2 is ANQGSEA. V dropped 2 bases and J dropped 2; count of bases not matched to a gene: 4. Here the CDR3 reads CSVEPDRGQETQYF. The DNA for the CDR3 is TGCAGCGTTGAACCCGACAGGGGACAAGAGACCCAGTACTTC.

This clonotype was counted a few times. The gene calls are TRBV14 and TRBJ2-7; D is uncertain. Germline CDR1 reads SGHDN; CDR2 reads FVKESK. The CDR3 covers 12 residues. Trimming took off 4 bases at V and 5 bases at J, with 9 bases between the two ends. CDR3 in DNA: TGTGCCAGCAGCCCATCGGTCCACGAGCAGTACTTC. The encoded protein is CASSPSVHEQYF.

At least ten counts were recorded for this clonotype. The V call is TRBV25-1, the J call TRBJ1-6; no clear D gene. CDR1 is MGHDK, CDR2 SYGVNS, per germline. The V gene lost 1 base and the J gene lost 10 bases, with 8 bases spanning the gap. CDR3 size: 13 residues. The CDR3 nucleotides read TGTGCCAGCAGTGAATTCTGGGTCTCACCCCTCCACTTT. The encoded protein is CASSEFWVSPLHF. Full variable domain (missing parts from reference TRBV25-1 and TRBJ1-6): EADIYQTPRYLVIGTGKKITLECSQTMGHDKMYWYQQDPGMELHLIHYSYGVNSTEKGDLSSESTVSRIRTEHFPLTLESARPSHTSQYLCASSEFWVSPLHFGNGTRLTVT.

There are many counts of this clonotype. The chain is built from TRBV12-3 or TRBV12-4 and TRBJ1-2; 10 positions agree with TRBD1. J was trimmed by 8 bases and V by 4 bases; bases with no gene match: 7. The length of the CDR3 is 14 residues. DNA for the CDR3: TGTGCCAGCAGTTACGGGACAGGGGTGGGCGGCTACACCTTC. Its translation is CASSYGTGVGGYTF.

The table lists this clonotype with many counts. The chain is built from TRBV6-5 and TRBJ1-4; a weak D match, TRBD1 (6 bases). The V gene lost 7 bases and the J gene lost 7 bases, with 16 bases spanning the gap. The CDR3 totals 14 residues. Germline CDR1 is MNHEY and CDR2 is SVGAGI. CDR3: CASKTQGWGEKLFF. The CDR3, as DNA: TGTGCCAGCAAGACACAGGGCTGGGGTGAAAAACTGTTTTTT.

At least ten counts were recorded for this clonotype. The chain uses TRBV9 and TRBJ1-1; TRBD1 matches 8 bases. Unmatched junction bases numbered 3, after V lost 0 bases and J lost 5 bases. Germline CDR1 SGDLS, CDR2 YYNGEE. There are 14 residues in the CDR3. The CDR3 bases are TGTGCCAGCAGCGTAGGAAACAGGGGGACTGAAGCTTTCTTT. This gives the protein CASSVGNRGTEAFF.

The chain is built from TRBV20-1 and TRBJ2-7; 7 nucleotides agree with TRBD1. The trim removed 5 bases at V and 6 bases at J, leaving 4 bases unmatched. From germline, CDR1 is DFQATT and CDR2 SNEGSKA (reference sequence). CDR3 length equals 11 residues. The CDR3 is CSAVNRGEQYF. The CDR3, as DNA: TGCAGTGCTGTTAACAGGGGCGAGCAGTACTTC.

This clonotype was counted at least ten times. This chain joins TRBV12-3 or TRBV12-4 and TRBJ2-4; D might be TRBD1 (6 bases). V was pared by 5 bases and J by 1 base, with 18 bases between. The CDR3 contains 17 residues. The CDR3 spells CASSRSRGPGAKNIQYF. The CDR3 DNA is TGTGCCAGCAGTCGGAGCAGGGGTCCGGGGGCCAAAAACATTCAGTACTTC.

This clonotype was picked up a small number of times. The chain has TRBV7-9 and TRBJ2-1, with D perhaps TRBD1 (6 bases). From germline, CDR1 is SEHNR and CDR2 FQNEAQ (reference sequence). This CDR3 has 17 amino acids. V lost 4 bases and J lost 0, with 16 bases in between. The CDR3 bases are TGTGCCAGCAGCTCCGGGCGGACAGCGGCCTCCTACAATGAGCAGTTCTTC. It is translated as CASSSGRTAASYNEQFF. The variable domain in full, with the rest retrieved from reference TRBV7-9 and TRBJ2-1, is DTGVSQNPRHKITKRGQNVTFRCDPISEHNRLYWYRQTLGQGPEFLTYFQNEAQLEKSRLLSDRFSAERPKGSFSTLEIQRTEQGDSAMYLCASSSGRTAASYNEQFFGPGTRLTVL.

This clonotype occurred a few times. The chain's CDR3 is CASTPRAGDNEQFF. The CDR3, as DNA: TGTGCCAGCACACCAAGGGCAGGGGACAATGAGCAGTTCTTC. The rearrangement uses TRBV7-2 and TRBJ2-1; D may be TRBD1 (6 bases). This CDR3 has 14 residues. Per germline, CDR1 SGHTA and CDR2 FQGNSA. V gave up 7 bases and J gave up 5 bases, with 15 bases separating them.

This chain connects TRBV29-1 to TRBJ2-3, with no clear D. The V gene's germline CDR1 is SQVTM and CDR2 ANQGSEA. Between the trimmed V and J ends, which lost 6 bases and 0 bases, there was a span of 13 bases. The length of the CDR3 is 14 residues. CDR3: CSVINYSSTDTQYF. DNA of the CDR3: TGCAGCGTGATCAACTACAGCAGCACAGATACGCAGTATTTT.

There are many counts of this clonotype. V gene TRBV4-3 combines with J gene TRBJ2-6; no clear D. Germline V lookup: CDR1 LGHNA, CDR2 YSLEER. V dropped 0 bases and J dropped 0 bases, with 9 bases sitting between them. The CDR3 runs to 17 residues. The CDR3 coding sequence is TGCGCCAGCAGCCAAGATGGTACCCACTCTGGGGCCAACGTCCTGACTTTC. As protein: CASSQDGTHSGANVLTF.

This clonotype was seen a handful of times. The CDR3 coding sequence is TGTGCCAGCAGTTACTCGAGATCAGGGGTGTCCTACGAGCAGTACTTC. Translated: CASSYSRSGVSYEQYF. The J gene is TRBJ2-7, the V gene TRBV6-5, with a weak D call TRBD1 (6 bases). This CDR3 is 16 amino acids long. Trimming pared 0 bases from V and 1 base from J, leaving 13 bases between. Per the germline V gene, CDR1 is MNHEY and CDR2 is SVGAGI.

A few counts support this clonotype. V usage is TRBV12-5 and J usage is TRBJ1-1, with D hard to call. Per the germline V gene, CDR1 is LGHNT and CDR2 is FRNRAP. The CDR3 sequence is 13 residues long. Trimming cost V 4 bases and J 7 bases, with 13 bases left between them. CDR3 sequence: CASGSEHRVEAFF. The CDR3 DNA reads as TGTGCTAGTGGTTCCGAACACCGGGTTGAAGCTTTCTTT.

V and J are TRBV20-1 and TRBJ1-5, with TRBD1 matching over 7 bases. Germline V lookup: CDR1 DFQATT, CDR2 SNEGSKA (reference sequence). This CDR3 is 14 amino acids long. The V gene end was trimmed by 5 bases and the J gene end by 5 bases; junction bases not matched to a gene: 9. The CDR3 nucleotides read TGCAGTGCTCAATCCCACAGGGGAGATCAGCCCCAGCATTTT. This translates into CSAQSHRGDQPQHF.

CDR3 nucleotide sequence: TGTGCCATCAGTGGGTTAGGAGGGAATGAGCAGTTCTTC. Translating gives CAISGLGGNEQFF. The V call is TRBV10-3, the J call TRBJ2-1; D might be TRBD2 (6 bases). Trimming removed 4 bases at V and 7 bases at J, with 11 bases between. The CDR3 runs to 13 residues. Germline lookup yields CDR1 ENHRY and CDR2 SYGVKD.

The rearrangement links TRBV5-1 to TRBJ2-3; the match to TRBD1 covers 9 bases. The length of the CDR3 is 14 residues. V was pared by 4 bases and J by 4 bases, with 4 bases of the junction left unmatched. CDR1 and CDR2 from the germline V gene are SGHRS and YFSETQ. The CDR3 here is CASSVGQGPDTQYF. CDR3 bases: TGCGCCAGCAGCGTGGGACAGGGCCCAGATACGCAGTATTTT.

Worth noting for this clonotype: With a much larger clone just one base away, this may be a read error. This sequence joins TRBV7-9 and TRBJ1-3, with D tentatively TRBD1 (5 bases). The length of the CDR3 is 16 residues. Germline V gene data show CDR1 as SEHNR and CDR2 as FQNEAQ (reference sequence). Trimming took 7 bases from V and 0 from J, leaving 16 bases between them. The CDR3 reads CASNPVGDLSGNTIYF. CDR3 nucleotide sequence: TGTGCCAGCAACCCTGTGGGGGATCTCTCTGGAAACACCATATATTTT. Together with reference TRBV7-9 and TRBJ1-3, the CDR3 gives the full variable domain: DTGVSQNPRHKITKRGQNVTFRCDPISEHNRLYWYRQTLGQGPEFLTYFQNEAQLEKSRLLSDRFSAERPKGSFSTLEIQRTEQGDSAMYLCASNPVGDLSGNTIYFGEGSWLTVV.

This clonotype was found a few times. This chain connects TRBV29-1 to TRBJ2-2, with 14 bases fitting TRBD2. Germline-derived CDR1 and CDR2 are SQVTM and ANQGSEA. V lost 6 bases to trimming and J lost 5 bases; unmatched junction nucleotides: 11. This CDR3 is 17 amino acids long. CDR3 protein: CSVSLPTSGGGTGELFF. Written as DNA, the CDR3 is TGCAGCGTCTCCCTCCCGACTAGCGGGGGGGGGACCGGGGAGCTGTTTTTT.

This clonotype appeared many times. The chain links TRBV6-6 to TRBJ2-7; D unclear. The germline V gene has CDR1 MNHNY and CDR2 SVGAGI (reference sequence). Trimming cost V 1 base and J 5 bases, with 6 bases left between them. The CDR3 totals 12 residues. CDR3 in amino acids: CASSYLTDEQYF. The CDR3 DNA sequence: TGTGCCAGCAGTTACTTGACCGACGAGCAGTACTTC.